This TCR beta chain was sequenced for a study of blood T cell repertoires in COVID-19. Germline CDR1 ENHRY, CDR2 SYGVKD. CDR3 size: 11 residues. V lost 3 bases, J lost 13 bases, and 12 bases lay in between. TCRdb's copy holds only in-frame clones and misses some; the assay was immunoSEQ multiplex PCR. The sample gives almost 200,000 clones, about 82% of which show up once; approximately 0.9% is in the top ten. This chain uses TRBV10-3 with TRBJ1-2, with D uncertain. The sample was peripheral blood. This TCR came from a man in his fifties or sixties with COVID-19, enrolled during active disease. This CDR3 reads CAISDQRAATF. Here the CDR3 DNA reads TGTGCCATCAGTGATCAGCGGGCGGCCACCTTC.